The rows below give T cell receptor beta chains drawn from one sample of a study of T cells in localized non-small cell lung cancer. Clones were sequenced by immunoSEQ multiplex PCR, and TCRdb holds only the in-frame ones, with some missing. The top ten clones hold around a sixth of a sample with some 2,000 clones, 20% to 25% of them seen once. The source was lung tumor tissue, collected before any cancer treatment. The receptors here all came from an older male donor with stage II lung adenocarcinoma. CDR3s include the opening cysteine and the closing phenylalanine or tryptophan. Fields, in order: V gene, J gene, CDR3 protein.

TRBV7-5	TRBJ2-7	CASSLATGATYEQYF
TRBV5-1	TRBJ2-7	CASSPEGEVYEQYF
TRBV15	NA	CATSRGGMGPSWTQYF
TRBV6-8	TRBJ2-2	CASRTPSGRVSGELFF
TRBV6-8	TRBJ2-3	CASSFSGGDTQYF
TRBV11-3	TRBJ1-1	CASSLVGGAATEAFF
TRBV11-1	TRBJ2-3	CASSFEGSKDTQYF
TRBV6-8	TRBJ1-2	CASTSPAGLGINTF
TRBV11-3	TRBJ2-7	CASSFSGLASYEQYF
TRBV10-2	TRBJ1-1	CASSPRSDTEAFF
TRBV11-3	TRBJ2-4	CASSLVDRGGNIQYF
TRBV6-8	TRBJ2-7	CASSWEIYEQYF
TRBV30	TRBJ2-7	CAWSGLQRGGRAKEQYF
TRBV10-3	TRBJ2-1	CAISELVSSSYNEQFF
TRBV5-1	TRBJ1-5	CASSLAPRGMGQPQHF
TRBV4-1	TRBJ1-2	CASSHFRGGDTNYGYTF
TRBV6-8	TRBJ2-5	CASRATKGSVQETQYF